The TCR beta chain under discussion was sequenced for a study of blood T cell repertoires in COVID-19. CDR3 size: 15 residues. Germline-derived CDR1 and CDR2 are SGHDT and YYEEEE. V was clipped by 3 bases and J by 6 bases; unmatched bases: 6. Assay used: immunoSEQ multiplex PCR; TCRdb lists only in-frame clones, some missing. The table records under 200,000 clones, 86% of them present only once. The clonotype comes from a man aged 35 to 55 with acute COVID-19. The gene calls are TRBV5-6 and TRBJ2-2, with 9 bases fitting TRBD1. The sequenced material came from PBMCs or T cells enriched from blood (not recorded which). The CDR3: CASSYPTGGPGELFF. The CDR3 DNA is TGTGCCAGCAGCTACCCTACAGGGGGCCCCGGGGAGCTGTTTTTT.